The clone carrying this T cell receptor beta chain was picked up a small number of times. No antigen is known for it. The data belong to a study of radiotherapy plus CTLA-4 blockade in lung cancer. General study points: Among blood TCR repertoires after radiotherapy plus ipilimumab, tumor-derived clones expanded.

Trimming pared 8 bases from V and 10 bases from J, leaving 12 bases between. Germline values: CDR1 MNHGY, CDR2 SVAAGI. The CDR3 sequence is 11 residues long. Libraries were prepared by immunoSEQ multiplex PCR; TCRdb keeps only in-frame clonotypes and omits some of them. Counted here are tens of thousands of clones, about 70% occurring once; the ten biggest clones make up 4.7%. This chain uses TRBV6-9 with TRBJ1-5; D not certain. Sequences were derived from peripheral blood, sampled from a patient treated with radiotherapy plus ipilimumab. The receptor was isolated from a human donor with non-small cell lung cancer whose response to radiotherapy plus ipilimumab could not be evaluated. Here the CDR3 reads CASGGAEPQHF. The CDR3 nucleotides are TGTGCCAGCGGCGGAGCGGAACCCCAGCATTTT.